This T cell receptor (beta chain) was sequenced for a study of OX40 agonist ivuxolimab in advanced cancers. Looking at the study overall: Past anti-PD-1, anti-PD-L1 or anti-CTLA-4 therapy was accepted, and 30% to 45% had received some.

Data came from immunoSEQ multiplex PCR; TCRdb stores just in-frame clones and leaves some out. This sample has 55,000 to 75,000 clones, with approximately 80% found just once. Systemic immunosuppression or a history of autoimmune disease excluded patients. This clone came up once. The sequence came from an adult with an advanced solid tumor such as melanoma, head and neck, liver or kidney cancer. The sequences come from CD4+ or CD8+ T cells sorted from blood, collected in a trial of the OX40 agonist ivuxolimab.

CDR3 sequence reads: CASSLFSDSDNEQFF. The CDR3 nucleotides are TGTGCCAGCAGCTTATTTTCGGACTCAGACAATGAGCAGTTCTTC. This rearrangement joins TRBV7-9 to TRBJ2-1; tentative D call: TRBD2 (5 bases). This CDR3 has 15 residues. Germline-derived CDR1 and CDR2 are SEHNR and FQNEAQ (reference sequence). V lost 2 bases, J lost 5 bases, and 13 bases lay in between.